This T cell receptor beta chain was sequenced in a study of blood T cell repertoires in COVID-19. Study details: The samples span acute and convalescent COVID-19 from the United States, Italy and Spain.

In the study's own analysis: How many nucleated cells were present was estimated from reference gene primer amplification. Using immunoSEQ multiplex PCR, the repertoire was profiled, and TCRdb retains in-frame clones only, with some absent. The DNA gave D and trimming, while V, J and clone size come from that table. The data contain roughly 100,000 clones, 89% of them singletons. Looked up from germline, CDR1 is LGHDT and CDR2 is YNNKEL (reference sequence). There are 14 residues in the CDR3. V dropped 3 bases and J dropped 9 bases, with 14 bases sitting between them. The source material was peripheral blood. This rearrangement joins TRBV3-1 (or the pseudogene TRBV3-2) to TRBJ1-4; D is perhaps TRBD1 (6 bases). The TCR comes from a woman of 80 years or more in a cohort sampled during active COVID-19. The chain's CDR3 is CASSHASGAQKLFF. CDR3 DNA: TGTGCCAGCAGCCATGCGTCAGGGGCCCAAAAACTGTTTTTT.